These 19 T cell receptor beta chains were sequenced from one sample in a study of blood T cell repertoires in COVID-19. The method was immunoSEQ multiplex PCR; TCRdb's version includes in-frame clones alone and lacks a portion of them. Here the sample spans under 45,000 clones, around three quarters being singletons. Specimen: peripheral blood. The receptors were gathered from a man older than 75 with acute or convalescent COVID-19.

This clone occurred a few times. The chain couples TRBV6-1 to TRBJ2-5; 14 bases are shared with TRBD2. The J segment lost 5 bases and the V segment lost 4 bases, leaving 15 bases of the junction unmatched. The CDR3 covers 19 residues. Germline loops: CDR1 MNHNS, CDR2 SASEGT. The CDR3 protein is CASSAAGTSGSPLGETQYF. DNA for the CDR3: TGTGCCAGCAGTGCAGCCGGGACTAGCGGGAGCCCCTTGGGGGAGACCCAGTACTTC.

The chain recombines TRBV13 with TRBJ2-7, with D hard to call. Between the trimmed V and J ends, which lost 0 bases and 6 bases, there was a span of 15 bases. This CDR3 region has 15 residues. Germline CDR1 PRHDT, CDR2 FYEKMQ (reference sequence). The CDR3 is CASSLGRPYSGEQYF. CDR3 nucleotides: TGTGCCAGCAGCTTAGGCCGACCCTACTCGGGCGAGCAGTACTTC.

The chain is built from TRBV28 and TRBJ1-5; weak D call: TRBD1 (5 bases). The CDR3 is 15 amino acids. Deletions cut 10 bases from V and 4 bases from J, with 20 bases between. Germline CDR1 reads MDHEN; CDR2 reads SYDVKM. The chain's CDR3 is CATMSGTVKNQPQHF. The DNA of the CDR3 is TGTGCCACCATGAGCGGGACGGTAAAGAATCAGCCCCAGCATTTT.

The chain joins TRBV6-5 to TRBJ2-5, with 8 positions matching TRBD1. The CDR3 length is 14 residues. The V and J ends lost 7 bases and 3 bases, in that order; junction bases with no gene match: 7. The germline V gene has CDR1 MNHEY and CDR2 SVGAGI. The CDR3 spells CASTLQTGEETQYF. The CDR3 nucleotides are TGTGCCAGCACTTTACAGACAGGGGAAGAGACCCAGTACTTC.

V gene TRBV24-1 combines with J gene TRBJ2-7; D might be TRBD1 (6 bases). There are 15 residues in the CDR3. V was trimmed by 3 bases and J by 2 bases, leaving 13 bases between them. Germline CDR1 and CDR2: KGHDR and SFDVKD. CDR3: CATSDHRALTYEQYF. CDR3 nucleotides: TGTGCCACCAGTGATCACAGGGCCCTTACCTACGAGCAGTACTTC.

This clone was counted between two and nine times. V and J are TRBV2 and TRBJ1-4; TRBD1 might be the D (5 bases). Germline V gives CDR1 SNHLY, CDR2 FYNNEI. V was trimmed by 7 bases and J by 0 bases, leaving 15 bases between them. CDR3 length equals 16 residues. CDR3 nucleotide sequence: TGTGCCAGCACGGGACTCCAGGAGGCAACTAATGAAAAACTGTTTTTT. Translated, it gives CASTGLQEATNEKLFF.

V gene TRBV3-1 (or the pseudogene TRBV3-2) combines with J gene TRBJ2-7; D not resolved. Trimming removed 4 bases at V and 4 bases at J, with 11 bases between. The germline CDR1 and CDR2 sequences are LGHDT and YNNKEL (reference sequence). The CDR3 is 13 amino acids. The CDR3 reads CASSRTNSYEQYF. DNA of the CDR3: TGTGCCAGCAGCCGAACGAACTCTTACGAGCAGTACTTC.

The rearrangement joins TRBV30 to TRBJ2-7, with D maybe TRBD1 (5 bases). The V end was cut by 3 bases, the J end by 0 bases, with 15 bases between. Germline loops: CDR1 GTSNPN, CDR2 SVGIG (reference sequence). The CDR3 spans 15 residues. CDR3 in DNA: TGTGCCTGGAGGACAGCGAATCTTAACTCCTACGAGCAGTACTTC. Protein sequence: CAWRTANLNSYEQYF.

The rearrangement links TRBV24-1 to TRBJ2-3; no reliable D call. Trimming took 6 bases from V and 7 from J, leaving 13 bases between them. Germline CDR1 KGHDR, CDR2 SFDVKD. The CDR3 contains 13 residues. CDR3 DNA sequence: TGTGCCACCAGTCTTGGAGATACCTATACGCAGTATTTT. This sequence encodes CATSLGDTYTQYF.

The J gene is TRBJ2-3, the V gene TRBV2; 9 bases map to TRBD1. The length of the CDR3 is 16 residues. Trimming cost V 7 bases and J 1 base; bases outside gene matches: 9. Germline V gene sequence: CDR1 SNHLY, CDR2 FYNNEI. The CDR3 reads CASNTLTGGGTDTQYF. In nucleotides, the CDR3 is TGTGCCAGCAACACACTGACAGGGGGAGGCACAGATACGCAGTATTTT.

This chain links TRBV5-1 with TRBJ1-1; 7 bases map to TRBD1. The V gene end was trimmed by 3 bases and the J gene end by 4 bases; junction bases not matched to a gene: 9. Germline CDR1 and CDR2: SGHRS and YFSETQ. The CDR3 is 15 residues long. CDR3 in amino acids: CASSSNRGGGTEAFF. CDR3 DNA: TGCGCCAGCAGCTCGAACAGGGGAGGTGGCACTGAAGCTTTCTTT.

CDR3 coding DNA: TGCGCCAGCAGCCAATCGGGACAGGGAATTGGTTCTGGCTACACCTTC. It translates to CASSQSGQGIGSGYTF. This chain connects TRBV4-1 to TRBJ1-2; 9 nucleotides match TRBD1. Germline V CDR1 and CDR2: MGHRA, YSYEKL. V was pared by 2 bases and J by 7 bases, with 11 bases of the junction left unmatched. The CDR3 extends over 16 amino acids.

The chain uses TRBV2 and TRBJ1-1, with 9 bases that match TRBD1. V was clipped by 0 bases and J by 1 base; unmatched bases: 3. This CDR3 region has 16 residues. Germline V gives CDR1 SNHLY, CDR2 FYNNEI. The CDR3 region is CASSEAGQGWNTEAFF. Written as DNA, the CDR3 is TGTGCCAGCAGTGAAGCGGGACAGGGTTGGAACACTGAAGCTTTCTTT.

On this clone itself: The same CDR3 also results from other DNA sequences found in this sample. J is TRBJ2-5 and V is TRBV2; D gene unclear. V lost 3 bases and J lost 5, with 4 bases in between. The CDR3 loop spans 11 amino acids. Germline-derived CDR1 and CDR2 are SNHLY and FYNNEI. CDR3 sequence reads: CASSERETQYF. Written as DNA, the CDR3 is TGTGCCAGCAGTGAGCGGGAGACCCAGTACTTC.

The CDR3 loop reads CASSAPGLAGVEQFF. The CDR3 region has the DNA TGTGCCAGCAGCGCTCCGGGACTAGCGGGGGTTGAGCAGTTCTTC. The rearrangement uses TRBV9 and TRBJ2-1; TRBD2 matches at 14 bases. The junction had 5 bases not matched to a gene; V was cut back by 3 bases and J by 9 bases. The CDR3 runs to 15 residues. Germline loops: CDR1 SGDLS, CDR2 YYNGEE.

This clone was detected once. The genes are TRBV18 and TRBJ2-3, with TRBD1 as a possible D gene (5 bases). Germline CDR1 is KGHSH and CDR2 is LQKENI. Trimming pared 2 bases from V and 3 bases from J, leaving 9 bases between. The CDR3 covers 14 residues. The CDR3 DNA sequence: TGTGCCAGCTCACCAGGTCAGGGTACAGATACGCAGTATTTT. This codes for CASSPGQGTDTQYF.

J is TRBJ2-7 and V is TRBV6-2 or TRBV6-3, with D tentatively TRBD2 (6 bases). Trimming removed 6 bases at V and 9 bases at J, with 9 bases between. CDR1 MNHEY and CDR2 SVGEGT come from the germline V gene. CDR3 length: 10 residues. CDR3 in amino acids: CASSIGGQYF. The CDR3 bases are TGTGCCAGCAGCATCGGGGGGCAGTACTTC.

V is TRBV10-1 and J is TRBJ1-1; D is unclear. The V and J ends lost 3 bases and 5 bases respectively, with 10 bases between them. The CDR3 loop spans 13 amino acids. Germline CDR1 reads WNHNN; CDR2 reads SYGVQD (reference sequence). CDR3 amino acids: CASSDTPETEAFF. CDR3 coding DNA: TGCGCCAGCAGTGACACCCCGGAGACTGAAGCTTTCTTT.

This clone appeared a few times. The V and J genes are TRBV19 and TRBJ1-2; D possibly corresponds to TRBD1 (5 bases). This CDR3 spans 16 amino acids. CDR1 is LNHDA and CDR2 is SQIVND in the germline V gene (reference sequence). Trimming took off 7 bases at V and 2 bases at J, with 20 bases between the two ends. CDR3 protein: CASIQSWGGENYGYTF. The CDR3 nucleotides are TGTGCCAGTATACAGTCTTGGGGAGGGGAGAACTATGGCTACACCTTC.